This T cell receptor beta chain stems from a study of T cells in Graves' hyperthyroidism and ophthalmopathy. Overall study findings and caveats: From stable hyperthyroidism, ophthalmopathy was set apart by a 13 V-J model. Clonotypes that were expanded in thyroid above 0.001 mostly appeared in blood too.

Reasons for excluding patients were uncontrolled infection, other autoimmune disease, pregnancy or lactation. Template material for amplifying TCR beta CDR3 regions consisted of RNA transcripts. During a first-round RT-PCR of the TCR CDR3, the HTBI primer set was used. TCRdb ran MiXCR on the multiplex PCR reads and lists one entry per CDR3 protein. The sample shows about 290,000 distinct CDR3 sequences, about 19% of them seen only once. This clonotype was counted only a few times. The antigen is unknown. V lost 3 bases, J lost 5 bases, and 13 bases lay in between. CDR1 is MDHEN and CDR2 is SYDVKM in the germline V gene. This CDR3 region has 15 residues.

The material sequenced was blood. The rearrangement joins TRBV28 to TRBJ2-2; weak D call: TRBD1 (6 bases). The sequence was collected from a man in his forties or fifties with Graves' ophthalmopathy. The CDR3 is CASSFSQGKTGELFF. CDR3 coding DNA: TGTGCCAGCAGTTTTAGCCAGGGGAAGACCGGGGAGCTGTTTTTT.